What follows are 29 T cell receptor beta chains derived from one specimen sequenced in a study of blood T cells in healthy people across ages. Combining a sample-barcoded 5' primer with a J-beta primer mix, a second PCR ran for roughly 6 to 12 cycles. TCRdb used MiXCR to reprocess the 5' RACE reads, holding one entry per CDR3 protein. The table shows hundreds of thousands of distinct CDR3 sequences, with 25% to 30% occurring only once. Input material: blood. Every receptor here comes from an older woman in good health.

This clonotype was seen more than once but under ten times. CDR3 in amino acids: CASSPVGGRTEAFF. As DNA, the CDR3 is TGTGCCAGCAGCCCCGTCGGGGGCCGAACTGAAGCTTTCTTT. The chain links TRBV14 to TRBJ1-1, with TRBD1 as a possible D gene (6 bases). CDR1 and CDR2 from the germline V gene are SGHDN and FVKESK. V lost 4 bases, J lost 5 bases, and 14 bases lay in between. This CDR3 is 14 amino acids long.

This clonotype was observed many times. The chain joins TRBV7-2 to TRBJ2-7; D gene ambiguous. The CDR3 contains 14 residues. The germline V gene has CDR1 SGHTA and CDR2 FQGNSA. V lost 1 base, J lost 2 bases, and 9 bases lay in between. CDR3 protein: CASSLVVGPYEQYF. In DNA, the CDR3 is TGTGCCAGCAGCTTAGTCGTCGGTCCCTACGAGCAGTACTTC.

The rearrangement links TRBV9 to TRBJ2-1, with 10 bases matching TRBD2. After removal of 3 bases from V and 6 bases from J, the junction contained 9 bases not matched to a gene. Germline V gives CDR1 SGDLS, CDR2 YYNGEE. The CDR3 runs to 16 residues. The CDR3 coding sequence is TGTGCCAGCAGCGCCCCAGCGGGGGGGCTCGTCAATGAGCAGTTCTTC. Encoded protein: CASSAPAGGLVNEQFF.

V usage is TRBV28 and J usage is TRBJ1-2, with 7 bases matching TRBD1. This CDR3 region has 13 residues. Per the germline V gene, CDR1 is MDHEN and CDR2 is SYDVKM. The DNA of the CDR3 is TGTGCGCTTACTAGACAGGGCTACTATGGCTACACCTTC. Protein: CALTRQGYYGYTF.

The chain has TRBV27 and TRBJ2-5; no clear D. The J call could be wrong; TRBJ2-1 is a better fit for the DNA end. The germline gives CDR1 MNHEY, CDR2 SMNVEV (reference sequence). CDR3 length equals 15 residues. The CDR3 region has the DNA TGTGCCAGCAGCCGCAACCGACTTGAGGTGAATGAGCAGTTCTTC. Its protein is CASSRNRLEVNEQFF.

The chain links TRBV5-5 to TRBJ2-7, with TRBD2 as a possible D gene (7 bases). CDR3 length equals 14 residues. V was trimmed by 6 bases and J by 2 bases, leaving 15 bases between them. Germline-derived CDR1 and CDR2 are SGHKS and YYEKEE (reference sequence). The CDR3 region has the DNA TGTGCCAGCACCCAACCGGGGGGCGCCTACGAGCAGTACTTC. It is translated as CASTQPGGAYEQYF.

The rearrangement uses TRBV7-3 and TRBJ2-1; maybe TRBD2 (6 bases). V gave up 2 bases and J gave up 5 bases, with 13 bases separating them. This CDR3 has 15 residues. The germline CDR1 and CDR2 sequences are SGHTA and FQGTGA. Here the CDR3 DNA reads TGTGCCAGCAGCTTATACGGCGGGGCCCACAATGAGCAGTTCTTC. Amino acids: CASSLYGGAHNEQFF.

J is TRBJ2-2 and V is TRBV11-1; 8 bases are a match to TRBD2. CDR3 length equals 14 residues. The V gene's germline CDR1 is SGHAT and CDR2 FQDESV (reference sequence). After removal of 3 bases from V and 6 bases from J, the junction contained 3 bases not matched to a gene. CDR3 protein: CASSLTSAAGELFF. Here the CDR3 DNA reads TGTGCCAGCAGCTTGACTAGCGCCGCCGGGGAGCTGTTTTTT.

This rearrangement joins TRBV27 to TRBJ2-7; D remains ambiguous. CDR3 length equals 15 residues. V lost 4 bases, J lost 6 bases, and 19 bases lay in between. Germline values: CDR1 MNHEY, CDR2 SMNVEV (reference sequence). The CDR3 spells CASSSASYRNVEQYF. The CDR3 nucleotides read TGTGCCAGCAGTTCCGCCTCCTATCGGAATGTCGAGCAGTACTTC.

The chain combines TRBV5-1 with TRBJ2-5, with D hard to call. This CDR3 spans 18 amino acids. Germline V CDR1 and CDR2: SGHRS, YFSETQ. V lost 0 bases to trimming and J lost 0 bases, with 18 bases between them. In DNA, the CDR3 is TGCGCCAGCAGCTTGGAAGCACTCGGATTTGGGTACCAAGAGACCCAGTACTTC. Its translation: CASSLEALGFGYQETQYF.

This clonotype was seen a handful of times. J is TRBJ2-4 and V is TRBV5-1; D possibly corresponds to TRBD1 (6 bases). V dropped 5 bases and J dropped 2 bases, with 8 bases sitting between them. The germline V gene has CDR1 SGHRS and CDR2 YFSETQ. The CDR3 spans 13 residues. CDR3 in DNA: TGCGCCAGCAGTCGGGACACCAAAAACATTCAGTACTTC. Its protein is CASSRDTKNIQYF.

This clonotype has just a few counts. The chain has TRBV18 and TRBJ1-4, with D unclear. Between the trimmed V and J ends, which lost 5 bases and 8 bases, there was a span of 18 bases. This CDR3 comprises 15 residues. Germline V CDR1 and CDR2: KGHSH, LQKENI. CDR3 nucleotide sequence: TGTGCCAGCTCATCCCGACGGAGTTCGGGGGAAAAACTGTTTTTT. Protein sequence: CASSSRRSSGEKLFF.

The V gene is TRBV27, the J gene TRBJ2-5, with a weak D call TRBD2 (6 bases). The tail of the sequence fits TRBJ2-1 better, so the J call may be wrong. The germline V gene has CDR1 MNHEY and CDR2 SMNVEV (reference sequence). The CDR3 is 16 residues long. CDR3 protein: CASSPLLAAKDNEQFF. DNA for the CDR3: TGTGCCAGCAGTCCCCTTTTAGCGGCCAAAGACAATGAGCAGTTCTTC.

The chain is built from TRBV29-1 and TRBJ2-2; TRBD1 might be the D (6 bases). Between the trimmed V and J ends, which lost 5 bases and 2 bases, there was a span of 15 bases. Germline CDR1 SQVTM, CDR2 ANQGSEA. The CDR3 runs 15 residues. The CDR3 spells CSVRPTGRNTGELFF. The CDR3 DNA reads as TGCAGCGTTAGACCCACAGGGCGAAACACCGGGGAGCTGTTTTTT.

V usage is TRBV5-1 and J usage is TRBJ2-5; the match to TRBD1 covers 8 bases. This CDR3 has 14 residues. V dropped 1 base and J dropped 10; count of bases not matched to a gene: 9. CDR1 is SGHRS and CDR2 is YFSETQ in the germline V gene. The CDR3 here is CASSLKPGGLVQYF. The CDR3, as DNA: TGCGCCAGCAGCTTGAAGCCAGGGGGCTTAGTCCAGTACTTC.

V usage is TRBV7-2 and J usage is TRBJ1-3; D is possibly TRBD1 (6 bases). V dropped 1 base and J dropped 7 bases, with 11 bases sitting between them. Germline CDR1 is SGHTA and CDR2 is FQGNSA. This CDR3 is 14 amino acids long. The CDR3 coding sequence is TGTGCCAGCAGCTTAGGGGGGGCGTCTAACACCATATATTTT. Protein: CASSLGGASNTIYF. The complete variable domain, with remaining parts taken from reference TRBV7-2 and TRBJ1-3, reads GAGVSQSPSNKVTEKGKDVELRCDPISGHTALYWYRQSLGQGLEFLIYFQGNSAPDKSGLPSDRFSAERTGGSVSTLTIQRTQQEDSAVYLCASSLGGASNTIYFGEGSWLTVV.

The chain has TRBV4-2 and TRBJ2-1; 7 bases are shared with TRBD2. From germline, CDR1 is LGHNA and CDR2 YNFKEQ. V gave up 0 bases and J gave up 6 bases; unmatched junction bases: 14. The CDR3 sequence is 18 residues long. CDR3 sequence reads: CASSQDLLAGVPINEQFF. The CDR3 DNA reads as TGTGCCAGCAGCCAAGATCTGTTGGCGGGGGTGCCGATCAATGAGCAGTTCTTC.

This clonotype was counted ten times or more. The genes are TRBV3-1 and TRBJ1-3, with 7 bases fitting TRBD1. Germline CDR1 reads LGHDT; CDR2 reads YNNKEL (reference sequence). Trimming at V came to 4 bases and at J to 6 bases, leaving 3 bases not matched to a gene. This CDR3 has 13 amino acids. The CDR3 spells CASSLGTANTIYF. As DNA, the CDR3 is TGTGCCAGCAGCCTTGGGACAGCAAACACCATATATTTT.

This clonotype has a handful of counts. The rearrangement links TRBV6-6 to TRBJ2-7; D gene unclear. Trimming left V 10 bases short and J 0 bases short, with 16 bases between. This CDR3 contains 14 residues. Germline assignment: CDR1 MNHNY and CDR2 SVGAGI (reference sequence). Written as DNA, the CDR3 is TGTGCCACCTCCGCCGGGTCTTACTCCTACGAGCAGTACTTC. This translates into CATSAGSYSYEQYF.

This clonotype was observed a handful of times. V gene TRBV9 combines with J gene TRBJ2-2; the D gene is possibly TRBD2 (6 bases). Per germline, CDR1 SGDLS and CDR2 YYNGEE. The length of the CDR3 is 16 residues. Trimming took 3 bases from V and 0 from J, leaving 12 bases between them. Here the CDR3 reads CASSASSASNTGELFF. The CDR3 DNA follows: TGTGCCAGCAGCGCCTCTAGCGCCTCGAACACCGGGGAGCTGTTTTTT.

This clonotype was counted a single time. The chain is built from TRBV29-1 and TRBJ2-7, with D maybe TRBD1 (7 bases). The CDR3 sequence is 13 residues long. Trimming took 4 bases from V and 2 from J, leaving 12 bases between them. Germline assignment: CDR1 SQVTM and CDR2 ANQGSEA. In DNA form, the CDR3 reads TGCAGCGTTGCGGAGGGGGCCACCTACGAGCAGTACTTC. As protein: CSVAEGATYEQYF.

This clonotype was observed once. The chain is built from TRBV15 and TRBJ1-2, with a tentative D call TRBD1 (5 bases). This CDR3 has 13 residues. V dropped 3 bases and J dropped 3 bases, with 8 bases sitting between them. Germline CDR1 LNHNV, CDR2 YYDKDF (reference sequence). CDR3 in amino acids: CATSSGGDYGYTF. The CDR3 DNA is TGTGCCACCAGCAGTGGGGGGGACTATGGCTACACCTTC.

This sequence joins TRBV20-1 and TRBJ2-4, with D maybe TRBD2 (6 bases). The CDR3 covers 15 residues. Germline V lookup: CDR1 DFQATT, CDR2 SNEGSKA (reference sequence). Trimming removed 6 bases from V and 0 bases from J, with 15 bases in between. The CDR3 sequence: CSAEGGTLAKNIQYF. DNA of the CDR3: TGCAGTGCGGAGGGAGGAACGCTAGCCAAAAACATTCAGTACTTC.

The CDR3 loop reads CASSLSGHNSPLHF. CDR3 sequence (DNA): TGTGCCAGCAGTTTAAGTGGGCATAATTCACCCCTCCACTTT. The chain recombines TRBV28 with TRBJ1-6, with D unresolved. Germline values: CDR1 MDHEN, CDR2 SYDVKM. The V end lost 2 bases, the J end lost 5 bases, and 7 bases lay between the germline ends. The CDR3 length is 14 residues.

The V gene is TRBV5-1, the J gene TRBJ2-2; perhaps TRBD1 as D (5 bases). The CDR3 length is 14 residues. CDR1 and CDR2 from the germline V gene are SGHRS and YFSETQ. Deletions cut 6 bases from V and 6 bases from J, with 15 bases between. CDR3 nucleotides: TGCGCCAGCAAACAGGTCAACGGAGCCGGGGAGCTGTTTTTT. Protein: CASKQVNGAGELFF. The full variable domain, completed using reference TRBV5-1 and TRBJ2-2, is KAGVTQTPRYLIKTRGQQVTLSCSPISGHRSVSWYQQTPGQGLQFLFEYFSETQRNKGNFPGRFSGRQFSNSRSEMNVSTLELGDSALYLCASKQVNGAGELFFGEGSRLTVL.

In this sample, this clonotype turned up a few times. V is TRBV28 and J is TRBJ2-7; D possibly uses TRBD1 or TRBD2 (6 bases each). This CDR3 region has 14 residues. Germline V gene data show CDR1 as MDHEN and CDR2 as SYDVKM. V lost 7 bases, J lost 3 bases, and 16 bases lay in between. The CDR3 is CASTRRGESYEQYF. The CDR3 bases are TGTGCCAGCACCCGAAGGGGGGAGAGCTACGAGCAGTACTTC.

The V gene is TRBV6-5, the J gene TRBJ1-1; no clear D gene. Germline V lookup: CDR1 MNHEY, CDR2 SVGAGI. The CDR3 sequence is 16 residues long. V was cut by 0 bases and J by 4 bases, with 15 bases left in between. In DNA form, the CDR3 reads TGTGCCAGCAGTTACTCGAGCCCCAGACGGGCCACTGAAGCTTTCTTT. This translates into CASSYSSPRRATEAFF.

This clonotype has only a few counts. This chain's CDR3 is CASSRRSGSYNEQFF. Written as DNA, the CDR3 is TGTGCCAGCTCACGAAGGAGTGGTTCGTACAATGAGCAGTTCTTC. The chain joins TRBV18 to TRBJ2-5; D gene uncertain. Matching the DNA end better, TRBJ2-1 makes the J call doubtful. The CDR3 covers 15 residues. The germline gives CDR1 KGHSH, CDR2 LQKENI.

This clonotype was observed once. This chain uses TRBV7-2 with TRBJ1-2; D unresolved. The germline CDR1 and CDR2 sequences are SGHTA and FQGNSA. V lost 4 bases to trimming and J lost 4 bases, with 10 bases between them. The CDR3 is 13 amino acids. The CDR3, as DNA: TGTGCCAGCAGCTCCCCGACAAGCTATGGCTACACCTTC. This encodes CASSSPTSYGYTF.